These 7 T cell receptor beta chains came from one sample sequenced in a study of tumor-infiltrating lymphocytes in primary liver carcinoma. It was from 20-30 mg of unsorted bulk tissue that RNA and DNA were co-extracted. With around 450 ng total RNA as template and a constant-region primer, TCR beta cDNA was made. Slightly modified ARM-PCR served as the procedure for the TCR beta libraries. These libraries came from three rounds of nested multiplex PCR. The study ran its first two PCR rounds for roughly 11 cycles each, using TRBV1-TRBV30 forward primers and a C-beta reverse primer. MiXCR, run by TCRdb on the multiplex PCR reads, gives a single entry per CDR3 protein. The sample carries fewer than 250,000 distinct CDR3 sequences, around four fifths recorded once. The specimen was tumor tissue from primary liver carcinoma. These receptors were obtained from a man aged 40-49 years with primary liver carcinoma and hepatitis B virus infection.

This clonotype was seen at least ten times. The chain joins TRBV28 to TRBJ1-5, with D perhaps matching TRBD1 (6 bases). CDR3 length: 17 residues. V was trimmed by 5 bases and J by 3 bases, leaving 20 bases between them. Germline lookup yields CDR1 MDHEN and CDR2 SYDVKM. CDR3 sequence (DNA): TGTGCCAGCAGTGGGGAAAGTGGCAGGGGATCCAATCAGCCCCAGCATTTT. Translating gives CASSGESGRGSNQPQHF.

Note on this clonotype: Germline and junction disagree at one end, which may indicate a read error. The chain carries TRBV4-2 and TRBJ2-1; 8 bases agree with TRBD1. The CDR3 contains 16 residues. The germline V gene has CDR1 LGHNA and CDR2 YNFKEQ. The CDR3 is CASGHAGGQVYNEQFF. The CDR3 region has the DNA TGTGCCAGCGGCCACGCAGGGGGACAGGTGTACAATGAGCAGTTCTTC.

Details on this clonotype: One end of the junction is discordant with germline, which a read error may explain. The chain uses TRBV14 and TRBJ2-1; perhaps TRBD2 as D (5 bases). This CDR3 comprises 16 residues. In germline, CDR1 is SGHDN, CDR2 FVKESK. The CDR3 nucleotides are TGCGCCAGCGGTGCCGTAGAGGGATGGGTAAACAATGAGCAGTTCTTC. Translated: CASGAVEGWVNNEQFF.

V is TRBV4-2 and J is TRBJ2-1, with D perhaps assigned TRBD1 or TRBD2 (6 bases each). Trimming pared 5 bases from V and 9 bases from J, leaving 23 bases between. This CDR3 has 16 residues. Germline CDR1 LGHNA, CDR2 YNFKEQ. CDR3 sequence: CASSNAGGQGNIEQFF. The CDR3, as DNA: TGTGCCAGCAGCAACGCCGGGGGACAAGGGAACATTGAGCAGTTCTTC.

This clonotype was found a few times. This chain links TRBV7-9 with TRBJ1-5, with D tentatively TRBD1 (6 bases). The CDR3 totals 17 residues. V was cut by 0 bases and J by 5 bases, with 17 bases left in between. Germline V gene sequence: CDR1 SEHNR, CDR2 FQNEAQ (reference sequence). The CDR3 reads CASSLARGHGPHQPQHF. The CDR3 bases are TGTGCCAGCAGCTTAGCCAGGGGTCACGGTCCCCATCAGCCCCAGCATTTT.

CDR3 residues: CSVEDQEGCYSGNTIYF. The CDR3, as DNA: TGCAGCGTTGAAGATCAGGAAGGATGCTACTCTGGAAACACCATATATTTT. The genes are TRBV29-1 and TRBJ1-3; no clear D gene. Germline V gene data show CDR1 as SQVTM and CDR2 as ANQGSEA. Trimming removed 0 bases from V and 0 bases from J, with 15 bases in between. This CDR3 is 17 amino acids long. Supplemented by reference TRBV29-1 and TRBJ1-3, the full variable domain reads SAVISQKPSRDICQRGTSLTIQCQVDSQVTMMFWYRQQPGQSLTLIATANQGSEATYESGFVIDKFPISRPNLTFSTLTVSNMSPEDSSIYLCSVEDQEGCYSGNTIYFGEGSWLTVV.

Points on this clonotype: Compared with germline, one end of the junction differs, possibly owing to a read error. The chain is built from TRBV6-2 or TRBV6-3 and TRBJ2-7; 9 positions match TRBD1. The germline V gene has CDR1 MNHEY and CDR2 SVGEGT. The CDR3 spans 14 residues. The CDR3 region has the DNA TGTGGCAGCAGCCTTCGGGACAGGGCCCACGAGGAGTACTTC. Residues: CGSSLRDRAHEEYF.